This T cell receptor (beta chain) originates from a study of cytomegalovirus exposure and HLA in healthy donors. V lost 7 bases and J lost 5; bases outside the gene matches: 5. CDR1 is LNHDA, CDR2 SQIVND, per germline (reference sequence). This CDR3 is 14 amino acids long. The PCR ran on 60 Vbeta and 13 Jbeta primers. Libraries were prepared by immunoSEQ multiplex PCR; TCRdb keeps only in-frame clonotypes and omits some of them. The sample has about 170,000 clones, over 75% seen once. Worth noting for this clone: Its antigen is currently unknown.

Study-level results: Usually a TCR sequence was rare, but some public TCRs were found in many donors. An analysis done earlier found most TCR beta V segments productive about 90% or about 30% of the time. Later genetic work tied a missense DCLRE1C variant to beta-chain V and J trimming. Associated with cytomegalovirus, according to the listing, were around 160 TCR beta chains.

Sequenced input: PBMCs. The chain employs TRBV19 and TRBJ2-2, with TRBD1 identical over 9 bases. The sequence was collected from a male donor in good health and CMV-seronegative. CDR3 DNA sequence: TGTGCCAGTAAACAGGGGGCGAGTACCGGGGAGCTGTTTTTT. Translation: CASKQGASTGELFF. The full variable domain, completed using reference TRBV19 and TRBJ2-2, is DGGITQSPKYLFRKEGQNVTLSCEQNLNHDAMYWYRQDPGQGLRLIYYSQIVNDFQKGDIAEGYSVSREKKESFPLTVTSAQKNPTAFYLCASKQGASTGELFFGEGSRLTVL.